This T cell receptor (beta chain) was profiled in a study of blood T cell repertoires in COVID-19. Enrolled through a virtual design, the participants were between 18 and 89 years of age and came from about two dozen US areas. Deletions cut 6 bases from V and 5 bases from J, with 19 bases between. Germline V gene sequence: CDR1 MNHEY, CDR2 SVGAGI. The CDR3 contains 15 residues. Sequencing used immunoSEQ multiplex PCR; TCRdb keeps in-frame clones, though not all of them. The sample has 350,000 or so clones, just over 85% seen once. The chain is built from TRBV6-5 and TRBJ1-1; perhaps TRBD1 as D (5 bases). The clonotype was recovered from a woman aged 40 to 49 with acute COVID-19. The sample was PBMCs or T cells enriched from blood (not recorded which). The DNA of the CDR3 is TGTGCCAGCAGCCAAGGGGTCGGGTGGGGAACTGAAGCTTTCTTT. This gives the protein CASSQGVGWGTEAFF.